This T cell receptor beta chain was sequenced during a study of cytomegalovirus exposure and HLA in healthy donors. Study-wide background: A previous analysis identified 100 million to 120 million unique TCR beta sequences derived from some 170 million T cells. The study, taken as a whole, reports: A later analysis showed that HLA-associated TCR beta chains had undergone more clonal expansion than equally common others.

Primers included in the PCR were 60 Vbeta and 13 Jbeta primers. TCRdb's table, derived via immunoSEQ multiplex PCR, lists solely in-frame clones and lacks some. Here the sample spans hundreds of thousands of clones, roughly 70% being singletons. In germline, CDR1 is SGDLS, CDR2 YYNGEE. This CDR3 is 13 amino acids long. The V gene end was trimmed by 5 bases and the J gene end by 4 bases; junction bases not matched to a gene: 4. Remarks on this clone: Its target is not known.

This receptor was taken from a man between 40 and 49 years old in good health and CMV-seropositive. The chain uses TRBV9 and TRBJ1-2; TRBD1 matches 8 bases. Sequencing was done on a sample of PBMCs. The chain's CDR3 is CASSTGTGYGYTF. As DNA, the CDR3 is TGTGCCAGCAGTACAGGGACAGGCTATGGCTACACCTTC. Full variable domain (remainder filled in from reference TRBV9 and TRBJ1-2): DSGVTQTPKHLITATGQRVTLRCSPRSGDLSVYWYQQSLDQGLQFLIQYYNGEERAKGNILERFSAQQFPDLHSELNLSSLELGDSALYFCASSTGTGYGYTFGSGTRLTVV.